The TCR beta chain under discussion was sequenced for a study of blood T cell repertoires in COVID-19. V gave up 6 bases and J gave up 5 bases; unmatched junction bases: 7. In germline, CDR1 is SNHLY, CDR2 FYNNEI. This CDR3 comprises 15 residues. The method was immunoSEQ multiplex PCR; TCRdb's version includes in-frame clones alone and lacks a portion of them. The sample contains roughly 150,000 clones, about nine tenths of which appear only once. The chain employs TRBV2 and TRBJ1-5; 10 positions agree with TRBD1. The origin of this receptor is a middle-aged woman who had been exposed to COVID-19. The source material was PBMCs or T cells enriched from blood (not recorded which). DNA for the CDR3: TGTGCCAGCAGCGGACCGGGACAGGGGTATCAGCCCCAGCATTTT. This sequence encodes CASSGPGQGYQPQHF. Drawing the rest from reference TRBV2 and TRBJ1-5, the complete variable domain is EPEVTQTPSHQVTQMGQEVILRCVPISNHLYFYWYRQILGQKVEFLVSFYNNEISEKSEIFDDQFSVERPDGSNFTLKIRSTKLEDSAMYFCASSGPGQGYQPQHFGDGTRLSIL.